The present T cell receptor (beta chain) was sequenced within a study of response to subunit inactivated influenza vaccine. Germline CDR1 is SQVTM and CDR2 is ANQGSEA. V lost 2 bases and J 6 bases, leaving 13 bases between the germline ends. The CDR3 sequence is 13 residues long. Via MiXCR, TCRdb re-called the RT-PCR reads, giving one row per CDR3 protein. The repertoire has 150,000 to 200,000 distinct CDR3 sequences, approximately 12% of them found once; the top ten carry 29%. These sequences were also reported in another study, on T cells expressing NK-cell markers. That report notes: TCR beta cDNA was generated via 5'RACE template switching incorporating UMIs. TCR beta repertoires came from sorted CD3+CD56+NKG2C+, CD3+CD56+NKG2C- and CD3+CD56-NKG2C+ T cells.

The TCR sequence derives from a man aged 45-65 years who received an inactivated influenza vaccine. The genes are TRBV29-1 and TRBJ2-5; the D gene is possibly TRBD2 (6 bases). The sample consisted of CD8+ T cells sorted from PBMCs, taken 11 to 12 days after vaccination. This CDR3 is CSVELHGGKTQYF. Here the CDR3 DNA reads TGCAGCGTTGAACTGCATGGGGGGAAGACCCAGTACTTC.